This T cell receptor beta chain was identified during a study of control samples from healthy donors and cancer patients. This clone appeared a single time. Here immunoSEQ multiplex PCR was the method, and the copy in TCRdb shows in-frame clones only, minus some. In the table there are roughly 140,000 clones, nearly 95% of which are singletons. There are 13 residues in the CDR3. The germline V gene encodes CDR1 WNHNN and CDR2 SYGVQD (reference sequence). Germline trimming cut 7 bases from V and 8 bases from J; bases unmatched to any gene: 4. The sequence was obtained from a man in his fifties or sixties in good health. This chain connects TRBV10-1 to TRBJ2-1; 11 bases line up with TRBD2. Sequencing input: blood. The CDR3 coding sequence is TGCGCCAGCACCCCGGGACTAGCGGATGAGCAGTTCTTC. This sequence encodes CASTPGLADEQFF.